This TCR beta chain is from a study of Tregs in tolerant kidney transplant recipients. The germline CDR1 and CDR2 sequences are SGHTA and FQGNSA. The CDR3 consists of 13 residues. With 3 bases removed from V and 3 bases from J, the gap between germline ends came to 8 bases. With respect to this clone: The antigen is unknown.

Overall study results and limits: Tregs expanded with activated donor B cells seemed most donor-specific. For some patients, primers changed over time, blocking nucleotide-level comparison.

Some clones are missing from TCRdb's copy, which holds only in-frame ones; the method was immunoSEQ multiplex PCR. The data hold approximately 93,000 clones, with 80% to 95% observed a single time. This rearrangement joins TRBV7-2 to TRBJ1-1, with D perhaps matching TRBD1 (6 bases). This clonotype originated in a human donor who received a combined kidney and bone marrow transplant. This sample comprised CD4+ T cells from blood, obtained before the transplant. Here the CDR3 reads CASSFAGDTEAFF. The CDR3 region has the DNA TGTGCCAGCAGCTTCGCAGGGGACACTGAAGCTTTCTTT. Full variable domain (rest looked up from reference TRBV7-2 and TRBJ1-1): GAGVSQSPSNKVTEKGKDVELRCDPISGHTALYWYRQSLGQGLEFLIYFQGNSAPDKSGLPSDRFSAERTGGSVSTLTIQRTQQEDSAVYLCASSFAGDTEAFFGQGTRLTVV.